This paragraph covers one T cell receptor beta chain sequence. Authors' data handling: Scientists estimated how many nucleated cells there were by amplifying reference gene primers. Data came from immunoSEQ multiplex PCR; TCRdb stores just in-frame clones and leaves some out. That table gives V, J and clone size, and the DNA gave D and trimming. The sample holds roughly 140,000 clones; about 80% are singletons and the top ten take 3.5%. The data stem from a study of blood T cell repertoires in COVID-19. Across the study: Some COVID-19 samples were acute and others convalescent; all came from the United States, Italy and Spain. In each case, the material was cDNA or gDNA derived from T cells, B-cell-depleted T cells, or PBMCs.

CDR3 length equals 13 residues. Trimming took off 3 bases at V and 5 bases at J, with 13 bases between the two ends. The V gene's germline CDR1 is SQVTM and CDR2 ANQGSEA. The gene calls are TRBV29-1 and TRBJ2-5; possibly TRBD2 for D (5 bases). The source of this sequence is a man between 65 and 85 years old who had recovered from COVID-19. What was sequenced was peripheral blood. CDR3 region: CSVDGIVRETQYF. The CDR3 bases are TGCAGCGTTGACGGGATCGTTAGGGAGACCCAGTACTTC.